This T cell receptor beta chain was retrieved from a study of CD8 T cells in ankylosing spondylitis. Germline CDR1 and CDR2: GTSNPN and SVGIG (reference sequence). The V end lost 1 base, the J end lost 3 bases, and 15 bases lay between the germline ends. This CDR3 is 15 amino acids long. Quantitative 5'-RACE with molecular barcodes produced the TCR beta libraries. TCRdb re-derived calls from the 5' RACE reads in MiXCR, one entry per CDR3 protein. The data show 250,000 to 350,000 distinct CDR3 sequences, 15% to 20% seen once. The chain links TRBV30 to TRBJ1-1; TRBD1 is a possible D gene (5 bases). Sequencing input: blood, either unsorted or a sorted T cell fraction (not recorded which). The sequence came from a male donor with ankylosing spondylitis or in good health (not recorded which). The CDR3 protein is CAWSAVGRGDTEAFF. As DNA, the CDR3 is TGTGCCTGGAGTGCCGTGGGGCGCGGGGACACTGAAGCTTTCTTT.